The table lists the clone carrying this TCR beta chain with a few counts. Its target is not known. These data come from a study of CD8 T cells in ankylosing spondylitis. Study-wide results and caveats: Enrichment of disease-linked clones was reportedly significant in matched ankylosing spondylitis synovial fluid. A motif in TCR beta, a set of about eight highly homologous variants, appeared characteristic of ankylosing spondylitis blood.

Quantitative 5'-RACE with molecular barcodes generated TCR beta libraries. MiXCR, applied by TCRdb to the 5' RACE reads, yields one record per CDR3 protein. The repertoire has 150,000 to 250,000 distinct CDR3 sequences, 9.5% to 15% of them found once; the top ten carry 16%. V was trimmed by 3 bases and J by 5 bases, leaving 13 bases between them. In germline, CDR1 is GTSNPN, CDR2 SVGIG (reference sequence). The CDR3 runs 13 residues. This receptor was identified in a male donor with ankylosing spondylitis or in good health (not recorded which). What was sequenced was blood, either unsorted or a sorted T cell fraction (not recorded which). V usage is TRBV30 and J usage is TRBJ1-1; D is unclear. The chain's CDR3 is CAWSHSPGTEAFF. The CDR3 nucleotides read TGTGCCTGGAGCCACAGCCCCGGGACTGAAGCTTTCTTT.